What follows describes a single T cell receptor (beta chain). This clonotype was recorded many times. The specificity of this receptor is unknown. No qualities accompany the bases; no much larger clone lies one base away. This specimen belongs to a study of HIV-infected patients and healthy controls (dated by TCRdb to the mid-2010s). Background on the whole study: The question the study tested was whether immune perturbation and reconstitution could be captured by deep TCR repertoire sequencing of small blood samples from HIV patients.

The germline V end is reduced by 5 bases and the J end by 6 bases; junction bases left unmatched: 16. CDR1 and CDR2 are read off the germline V gene as SGHTA and FQGNSA. The CDR3 sequence holds 17 residues, the cysteine and phenylalanine included. Of all the DNA, just the CDR3 is kept, 51 bases in frame from base 1. The research as a whole found: Compared with controls, HIV-infected patients showed significantly different mean usage of eight alpha and eight beta V genes. Rare events from HIV-infected data received too much weight under size-matching, and comparisons were complicated by unequal numbers of distinct sequences between patients and controls. In HIV-infected patients, the apparent post-therapy recovery of the Gini index was not replicated in size-matched repertoire data. HLA typing of donors was not performed in the study. MAIT cell alpha-chain CDR3s were found at high frequency in healthy controls but were severely depleted in HIV+ repertoires. The dynamics of distinct T-cell subpopulations could not be separated, and sequencing depth was restricted, because whole blood was used. By Jaccard index and by the count of highly shared sequences, healthy controls shared more CDR3s between individuals than HIV+ patients did. During therapy, a significant decrease in frequency was seen for HIV-associated CDR3s, whereas no significant change was found for CMV-associated CDR3s, although most of them became more frequent. A major limit on how widely the findings apply, in the view of the authors, was that only sixteen HIV-infected individuals were processed. Healthy control repertoires showed roughly threefold more distinct CDR3s and higher Shannon diversity than untreated HIV+ repertoires. The observed differences in diversity could not be explained by the slight differences in age and sex profiles between the study cohorts. HIV-infected repertoires showed significantly elevated mean Gini indices relative to controls, which possibly reflects oligoclonality. Pairing of alpha and beta chains was not determined in the samples.

Roughly 490 ng RNA was reverse transcribed with SuperScript III using primers against the alpha and beta constant regions. Separate alpha and beta chain libraries were generated by chain-specific third strand synthesis with multiplexing indices. The protocol used a single primer pair to amplify all rearrangements within a chain, which avoided primer bias, and attached molecular barcodes to each cDNA molecule. Purified cDNA was ligated with T4 RNA Ligase 1 onto a 5' RACE adapter bearing a random hexamer and the SP2 sequencing primer site. With slow temperature ramps used to favor optimal annealing, second strand synthesis was primed from the SP2 site with Phusion polymerase. Joined together, two random hexamer sequences that had both been added before amplification formed the 12-nucleotide barcode of each molecule. A brief initial PCR introduced P5 and P7 adapter elements together with a second index, and an approximately 21-cycle amplification PCR using P5s and P7 primers was subsequently performed. Libraries received roughly 26 PCR cycles in total, were quantified on a Qubit, sized on a Bioanalyzer, and diluted to approximately 3.7 nM. Sequencing of the normalized libraries was done on an Illumina MiSeq using 2 x 250 paired-end kits. Into 9.5 to 10 ul Tris-Cl, the reverse transcription reactions were eluted following cleanup on MinElute columns. Adapter ligations ran for roughly 21 hours at 16 degrees C and were afterwards cleaned with AMPure XP beads at a 1:1 ratio. The study's own analysis went as follows. Demultiplexed FASTQ files were processed with a modified Decombinator by which V, J, insert and barcode information was output. Sequences that shared a barcode but differed from the dominant sequence were treated as errors and discarded, and barcodes were clustered at Levenshtein distance 3 and counted to estimate the original cDNA molecules. The R packages ineq, vegan, igraph and RCytoscape were used for downstream analyses, with IMGT nomenclature and CDR3 definitions applied. V gene usage was calculated across distinct sequences, with every TCR tallied a single time to avoid skew from clonal expansion. Similarity networks connected unique CDR3 amino acid sequences within a donor whenever two sequences differed by a single Levenshtein edit. The authors compiled published HIV-specific CDR3s (just over 90 alpha, around 740 beta) and CMV-specific CDR3s (more than 12 alpha, roughly 250 beta) and searched for them in the repertoires. Random subsampling to size-matched repertoires showed patients' decreased diversity was not caused by their lower sequence numbers. The public reads were run again by TCRdb, first through fastp at Q25 and then through MiXCR, and only productive beta chains were kept. Rows merge per CDR3 protein into single entries with the most common DNA and genes. V and J calls and clone size were set by TCRdb, not the authors. The sample records 18,000 or so distinct CDR3 sequences, 9% to 15% of which are singletons. The ten largest clones represent roughly 10% of the sample.

Whole blood was used without fractionating the cells, so the repertoire represented all peripheral T cells without sorting. Some ten uninfected healthy donors were sampled as controls, a few of whom were sampled twice approximately 3 months apart. For RNA extraction, an approximately 2.5 ml sample of peripheral blood was drawn into Tempus tubes. Residual genomic DNA was removed with the TURBO-DNase kit and globin mRNA was depleted with GLOBINclear. Material: blood. This sequence originates from an adult in good health. The sequence joins TRBV7-2 to TRBJ1-1; the junction holds 9 bases that match TRBD1. The DNA sequence is given as TGTGCCAGCAGCCTCACCCCCCATGGGGACAGGGCCTCTGAAGCTTTCTTT. This translates into CASSLTPHGDRASEAFF.